Presented here are 8 T cell receptor beta chains from one specimen sequenced in a study of cytomegalovirus exposure and HLA in healthy donors (dated by TCRdb to the late 2010s). Library creation used the immunoSEQ multiplex PCR assay. A mixture of 60 forward primers for TCR Vbeta segments and 13 reverse primers for TCR Jbeta segments was used in the multiplex PCR. The source is immuneACCESS, and TCRdb retained only in-frame sequences with V and J called. Part of the clones is not carried over; for the studies checked, unresolved V genes explain less than half of this, and the remainder is unexplained. This sample holds 150,000 or so clones; around two thirds were observed only once. The top ten clonotypes cover around 4% of the sample. The specimen sequenced was PBMCs. The receptors here all came from a man aged 18 to 30 in good health and CMV-seropositive.

This chain connects TRBV7-9 to TRBJ1-1; D possibly corresponds to TRBD1 (5 bases). Germline V gives CDR1 SEHNR, CDR2 FQNEAQ (reference sequence). V shed 8 bases and J shed 5 bases, with 12 bases lying between them. CDR3 length equals 12 residues. The chain's CDR3 is CASVGPRTEAFF. As DNA, the CDR3 is TGTGCCAGCGTGGGGCCCCGGACTGAAGCTTTCTTT. Full variable domain (outside the CDR3, taken from reference TRBV7-9 and TRBJ1-1): DTGVSQNPRHKITKRGQNVTFRCDPISEHNRLYWYRQTLGQGPEFLTYFQNEAQLEKSRLLSDRFSAERPKGSFSTLEIQRTEQGDSAMYLCASVGPRTEAFFGQGTRLTVV.

The chain uses TRBV19 and TRBJ2-7; maybe TRBD2 (6 bases). CDR1 is LNHDA and CDR2 is SQIVND in the germline V gene (reference sequence). The CDR3 sequence is 15 residues long. V lost 0 bases, J lost 7 bases, and 16 bases lay in between. The CDR3 nucleotides read TGTGCCAGTAGTATAGATGGTGGGGGGAGCCGGGAGCAGTACTTC. This gives the protein CASSIDGGGSREQYF.

This clone was observed a few times. The chain links TRBV10-2 to TRBJ1-2; maybe TRBD1 (5 bases). This CDR3 contains 13 residues. Trimming took 8 bases from V and 4 from J, leaving 14 bases between them. Germline V gene data show CDR1 as WSHSY and CDR2 as SAAADI. DNA of the CDR3: TGCGCCAGCTCCCCGGGACTGATCTATGGCTACACCTTC. This gives the protein CASSPGLIYGYTF.

The chain is built from TRBV6-5 and TRBJ2-1; 7 bases align to TRBD1. In germline, CDR1 is MNHEY, CDR2 SVGAGI. CDR3 size: 16 residues. Trimming at V came to 2 bases and at J to 7 bases, leaving 11 bases not matched to a gene. The CDR3 coding sequence is TGTGCCAGCAGTTACGCTTTGCGCTCAGGGGGTAATGAGCAGTTCTTC. Translation: CASSYALRSGGNEQFF.

There are a few counts of this clone. Here the CDR3 DNA reads TGTGCCAGTAGTATAGGGAGGAGGGGGAACACTGAAGCTTTCTTT. Its protein product is CASSIGRRGNTEAFF. The chain combines TRBV19 with TRBJ1-1, with TRBD1 as a possible D gene (5 bases). CDR3 size: 15 residues. V dropped 1 base and J dropped 1 base, with 10 bases sitting between them. Germline loops: CDR1 LNHDA, CDR2 SQIVND (reference sequence). Combining the CDR3 with reference TRBV19 and TRBJ1-1 gives the whole variable domain DGGITQSPKYLFRKEGQNVTLSCEQNLNHDAMYWYRQDPGQGLRLIYYSQIVNDFQKGDIAEGYSVSREKKESFPLTVTSAQKNPTAFYLCASSIGRRGNTEAFFGQGTRLTVV.

This clone appeared once. V usage is TRBV25-1 and J usage is TRBJ2-7; D unresolved. V lost 0 bases and J 2 bases, leaving 2 bases between the germline ends. The CDR3 loop spans 12 amino acids. Germline V gene data show CDR1 as MGHDK and CDR2 as SYGVNS. CDR3 sequence (DNA): TGTGCCAGCAGTGAATACGCCTACGAGCAGTACTTC. This translates into CASSEYAYEQYF.

The rearrangement uses TRBV2 and TRBJ2-2, with unresolved D. V was pared by 8 bases and J by 1 base, with 2 bases between. This CDR3 is 11 amino acids long. Germline CDR1 reads SNHLY; CDR2 reads FYNNEI. CDR3 loop: CASLNTGELFF. The CDR3 region has the DNA TGTGCCAGCCTGAACACCGGGGAGCTGTTTTTT. Full variable domain (remainder filled in from reference TRBV2 and TRBJ2-2): EPEVTQTPSHQVTQMGQEVILRCVPISNHLYFYWYRQILGQKVEFLVSFYNNEISEKSEIFDDQFSVERPDGSNFTLKIRSTKLEDSAMYFCASLNTGELFFGEGSRLTVL.

The chain has TRBV27 and TRBJ2-7; D not certain. This CDR3 contains 13 residues. Germline V gives CDR1 MNHEY, CDR2 SMNVEV (reference sequence). Between the trimmed V and J ends, which lost 0 bases and 2 bases, there was a span of 5 bases. The chain's CDR3 is CASSLSVAYEQYF. CDR3 coding DNA: TGTGCCAGCAGTTTATCAGTAGCCTACGAGCAGTACTTC.